What follows describes a single T cell receptor (beta chain). The antigen is not known. Individual TCR cDNA molecules each bore their own unique molecular identifier. One entry per CDR3 protein results from TCRdb running MiXCR on the 5' RACE reads. In the table there are more than 60,000 distinct CDR3 sequences, roughly 8% of which are singletons. As to time point: sample taken at primary tumor resection. Researchers sequenced whole RNA taken from tumor, nontumor lung or frozen PBMC without sorting. The sample belongs to a study of spatial heterogeneity in lung cancer. Overall study results and limits: Whereas they appeared in blood less at follow-up, ubiquitous expanded tumor TCRs appeared there more at resection.

Germline V CDR1 and CDR2: SGHTA, FQGNSA. Trimming took off 4 bases at V and 4 bases at J, with 10 bases between the two ends. The CDR3 loop spans 14 amino acids. The sequenced sample was PBMCs, obtained at surgery. The clonotype originates from a male donor with early-stage non-small cell lung cancer. The chain joins TRBV7-2 to TRBJ2-2; D call uncertain. CDR3 DNA sequence: TGTGCCAGCAGCTCATGGACCATCACCGGGGAGCTGTTTTTT. The encoded protein is CASSSWTITGELFF.